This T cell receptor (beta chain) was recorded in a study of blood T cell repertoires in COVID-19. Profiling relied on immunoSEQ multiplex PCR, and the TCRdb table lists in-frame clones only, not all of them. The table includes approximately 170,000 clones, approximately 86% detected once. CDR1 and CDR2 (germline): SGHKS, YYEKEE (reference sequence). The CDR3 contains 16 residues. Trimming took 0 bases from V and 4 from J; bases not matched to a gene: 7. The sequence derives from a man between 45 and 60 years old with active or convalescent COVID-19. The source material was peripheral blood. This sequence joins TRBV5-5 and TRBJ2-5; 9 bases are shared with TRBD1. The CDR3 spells CASSLEWDRVRETQYF. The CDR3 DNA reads TGTGCCAGCAGCTTGGAATGGGACAGGGTTCGAGAGACCCAGTACTTC.